The present T cell receptor (beta chain) was sequenced within a study of cytomegalovirus exposure and HLA in healthy donors. Study results and caveats: Previously analyzed data showed that most TCR beta V segments were productive at a frequency of about 87% or about 30%. For most subjects, TCR beta sequences were reported to predict HLA-A and HLA-B alleles with accuracy. Analyzed later, most CMV-associated TCR beta chains appeared HLA-restricted. The study found most TCR sequences rare, yet found some public TCRs in many donors.

The V gene's germline CDR1 is SGHTA and CDR2 FQGNSA. The CDR3 totals 13 residues. V was trimmed by 1 base and J by 7 bases, leaving 8 bases between them. With regard to this clone: No antigen is known for it.

Amplification used 60 Vbeta primers and 13 Jbeta primers. Here immunoSEQ multiplex PCR was the method, and the copy in TCRdb shows in-frame clones only, minus some. The sample yields 90,000 to 130,000 clones, roughly 80% seen once. This receptor was obtained from a man aged 25 to 45 in good health and CMV-seropositive. The chain recombines TRBV7-2 with TRBJ1-5; D is uncertain. Input material: PBMCs. The CDR3 DNA sequence: TGTGCCAGCAGCTTAGACAGTTGGCAGCCCCAGCATTTT. It codes for CASSLDSWQPQHF.